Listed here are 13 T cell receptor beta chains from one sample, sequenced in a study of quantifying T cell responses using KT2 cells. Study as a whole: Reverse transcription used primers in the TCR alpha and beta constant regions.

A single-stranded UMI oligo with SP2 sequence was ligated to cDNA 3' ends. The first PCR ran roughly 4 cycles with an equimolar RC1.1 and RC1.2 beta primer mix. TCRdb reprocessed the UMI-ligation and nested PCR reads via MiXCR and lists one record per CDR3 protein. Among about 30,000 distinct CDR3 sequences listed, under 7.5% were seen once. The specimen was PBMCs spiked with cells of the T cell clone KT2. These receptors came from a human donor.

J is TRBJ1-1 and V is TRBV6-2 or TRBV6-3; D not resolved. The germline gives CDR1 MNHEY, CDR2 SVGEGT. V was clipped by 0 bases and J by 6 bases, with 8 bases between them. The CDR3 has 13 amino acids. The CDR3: CASSYSRGSEAFF. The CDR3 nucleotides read TGTGCCAGCAGTTACTCGAGAGGGTCTGAAGCTTTCTTT.

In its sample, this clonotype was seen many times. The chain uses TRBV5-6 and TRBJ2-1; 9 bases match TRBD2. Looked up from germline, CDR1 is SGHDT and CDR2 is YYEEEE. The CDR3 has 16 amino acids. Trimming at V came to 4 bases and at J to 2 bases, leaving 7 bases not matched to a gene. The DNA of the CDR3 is TGTGCCAGCAGCCACCTAGCGGGAAGGGCCTACAATGAGCAGTTCTTC. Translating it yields CASSHLAGRAYNEQFF.

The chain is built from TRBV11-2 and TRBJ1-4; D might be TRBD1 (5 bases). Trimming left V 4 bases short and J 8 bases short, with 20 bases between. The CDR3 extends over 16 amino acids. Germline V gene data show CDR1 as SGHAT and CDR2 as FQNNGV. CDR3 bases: TGTGCCAGCAGCTCACGAATTGGGGCCAAGGGGGAAAAACTGTTTTTT. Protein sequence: CASSSRIGAKGEKLFF.

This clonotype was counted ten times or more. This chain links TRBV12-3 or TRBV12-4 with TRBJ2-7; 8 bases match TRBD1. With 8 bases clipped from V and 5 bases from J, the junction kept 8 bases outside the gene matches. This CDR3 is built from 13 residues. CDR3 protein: CASSPGGKNEQYF. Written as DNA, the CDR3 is TGTGCCAGCTCCCCAGGGGGCAAAAACGAGCAGTACTTC.

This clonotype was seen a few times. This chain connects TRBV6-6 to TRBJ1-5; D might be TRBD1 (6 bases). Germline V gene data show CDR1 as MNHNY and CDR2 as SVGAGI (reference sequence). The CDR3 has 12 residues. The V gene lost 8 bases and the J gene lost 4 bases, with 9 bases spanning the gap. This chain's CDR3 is CASGDRNQPQHF. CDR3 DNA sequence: TGTGCCAGCGGTGACAGGAATCAGCCCCAGCATTTT.

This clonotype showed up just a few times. The CDR3 loop reads CASSPAPQGRVTRGSYNEQFF. CDR3 DNA: TGTGCCAGCTCACCAGCCCCCCAGGGCAGGGTAACTCGAGGCTCCTACAATGAGCAGTTCTTC. V gene TRBV18 combines with J gene TRBJ2-1; tentative D call: TRBD1 (5 bases). CDR3 size: 21 residues. Trimming shortened V by 2 bases and J by 0 bases, and 26 bases separated the two germline ends. Germline V gene lookup returns CDR1 KGHSH and CDR2 LQKENI.

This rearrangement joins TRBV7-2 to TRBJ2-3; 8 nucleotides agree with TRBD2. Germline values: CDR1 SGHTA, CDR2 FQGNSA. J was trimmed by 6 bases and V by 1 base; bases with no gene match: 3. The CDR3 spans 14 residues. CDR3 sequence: CASSLDGRVDTQYF. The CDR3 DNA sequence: TGTGCCAGCAGCTTAGACGGGAGGGTGGATACGCAGTATTTT.

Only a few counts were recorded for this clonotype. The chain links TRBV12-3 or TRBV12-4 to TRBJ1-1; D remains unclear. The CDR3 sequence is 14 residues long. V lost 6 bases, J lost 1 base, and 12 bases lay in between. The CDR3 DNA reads TGTGCCAGCAGAGCAGACGGAGGGAACACTGAAGCTTTCTTT. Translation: CASRADGGNTEAFF.

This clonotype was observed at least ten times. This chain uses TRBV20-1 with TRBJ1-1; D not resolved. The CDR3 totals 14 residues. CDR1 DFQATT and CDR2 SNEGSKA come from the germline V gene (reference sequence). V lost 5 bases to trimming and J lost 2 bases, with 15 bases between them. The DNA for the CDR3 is TGCAGTGCTCCAAACGCGGGGATCAACACTGAAGCTTTCTTT. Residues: CSAPNAGINTEAFF.

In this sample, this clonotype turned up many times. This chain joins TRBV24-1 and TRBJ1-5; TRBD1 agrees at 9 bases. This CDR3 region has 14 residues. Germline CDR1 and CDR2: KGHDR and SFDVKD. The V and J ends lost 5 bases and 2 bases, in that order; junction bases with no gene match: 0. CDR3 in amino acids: CATSGTGGNQPQHF. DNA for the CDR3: TGTGCCACCAGTGGGACAGGGGGCAATCAGCCCCAGCATTTT.

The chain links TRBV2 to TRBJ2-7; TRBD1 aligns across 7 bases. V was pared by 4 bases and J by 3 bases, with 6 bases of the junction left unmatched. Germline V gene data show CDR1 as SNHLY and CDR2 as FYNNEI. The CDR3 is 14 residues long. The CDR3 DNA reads TGTGCCAGCAGTGTTGGACAGGACTTCTACGAGCAGTACTTC. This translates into CASSVGQDFYEQYF.

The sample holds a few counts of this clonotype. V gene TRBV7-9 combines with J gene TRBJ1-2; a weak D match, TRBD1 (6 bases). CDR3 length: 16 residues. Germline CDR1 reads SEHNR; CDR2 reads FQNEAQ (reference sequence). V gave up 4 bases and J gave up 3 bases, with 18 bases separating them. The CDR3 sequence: CASSSSSRGIYYGYTF. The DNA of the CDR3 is TGTGCCAGCAGCTCCTCTTCCAGGGGCATCTACTATGGCTACACCTTC.

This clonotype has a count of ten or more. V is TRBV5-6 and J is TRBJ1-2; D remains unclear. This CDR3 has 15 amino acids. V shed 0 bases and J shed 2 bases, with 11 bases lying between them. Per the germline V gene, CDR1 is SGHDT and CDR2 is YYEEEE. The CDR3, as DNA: TGTGCCAGCAGCTTGGCAACAGCGAAGAACTATGGCTACACCTTC. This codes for CASSLATAKNYGYTF.